One and the same sample provided the 26 T cell receptor beta chains below, sequenced in a study of response to subunit inactivated influenza vaccine. TCRdb passed the RT-PCR reads through MiXCR, listing each CDR3 protein once. Of a few hundred thousand distinct CDR3 sequences in the sample, 9.5% to 12% are singletons; the top ten hold about 12%. Specimen: PBMCs from blood, collected around seven weeks after vaccination. Every receptor here comes from a man in his fifties or sixties who received an inactivated influenza vaccine.

This clonotype has a handful of counts. V gene TRBV4-2 combines with J gene TRBJ2-7; possibly TRBD1 or TRBD2 for D (5 bases each). Germline lookup yields CDR1 LGHNA and CDR2 YNFKEQ. This CDR3 spans 16 amino acids. With 0 bases removed from V and 5 bases from J, the gap between germline ends came to 17 bases. The CDR3 bases are TGTGCCAGCAGCCAAGATGTATACACGGGGCGCGACGAGCAGTACTTC. Its protein product is CASSQDVYTGRDEQYF.

CDR3 region: CASSLWYRAGANVLTF. CDR3 in DNA: TGCGCCAGCAGCTTGTGGTACCGGGCTGGGGCCAACGTCCTGACTTTC. This chain uses TRBV5-1 with TRBJ2-6; D not resolved. The CDR3 totals 16 residues. In germline, CDR1 is SGHRS, CDR2 YFSETQ. V lost 1 base, J lost 2 bases, and 10 bases lay in between.

This clonotype was observed a handful of times. The chain carries TRBV4-2 and TRBJ2-5, with a tentative D call TRBD2 (6 bases). The length of the CDR3 is 15 residues. Germline V gene lookup returns CDR1 LGHNA and CDR2 YNFKEQ. V lost 0 bases, J lost 2 bases, and 10 bases lay in between. DNA for the CDR3: TGTGCCAGCAGCCAAGAGACGGGACTTCAAGAGACCCAGTACTTC. Residues: CASSQETGLQETQYF.

The chain links TRBV12-3 or TRBV12-4 to TRBJ1-1; D ambiguous. V was trimmed by 8 bases and J by 5 bases, leaving 15 bases between them. The CDR3 consists of 13 residues. The CDR3 loop is CASAWYGETEAFF. The CDR3, as DNA: TGTGCCAGCGCATGGTATGGAGAGACTGAAGCTTTCTTT.

To note about this clonotype: The CDR3 does not end in the conserved phenylalanine or tryptophan, so this is likely a read error. CDR3: CASSFGGGQETQYL. CDR3 DNA: TGTGCCAGCAGTTTTGGCGGGGGCCAGGAGACCCAGTACTTG. V gene TRBV28 combines with J gene TRBJ2-5; a weak D match, TRBD2 (7 bases). Looked up from germline, CDR1 is MDHEN and CDR2 is SYDVKM. The germline V and J ends were trimmed by 3 bases and 5 bases, with 13 bases remaining between them. This CDR3 has 14 residues.

This clonotype was counted between two and nine times. CDR3 region: CASSKPLENTQYF. The CDR3 DNA follows: TGTGCCAGCAGTAAGCCCCTCGAGAATACGCAGTATTTT. This chain joins TRBV6-1 and TRBJ2-3; no clear D. The CDR3 has 13 residues. CDR1 is MNHNS, CDR2 SASEGT, per germline. Trimming took off 5 bases at V and 7 bases at J, with 13 bases between the two ends.

This clonotype was seen many times. The rearrangement joins TRBV29-1 to TRBJ2-7; TRBD1 matches at 8 bases. Germline CDR1 SQVTM, CDR2 ANQGSEA. The V segment lost 2 bases and the J segment 2 bases; nucleotides outside the gene matches: 2. The CDR3 is made up of 13 amino acids. DNA of the CDR3: TGCAGCGTTGAACAGACAGGGGCCTACGAGCAGTACTTC. Translation gives CSVEQTGAYEQYF.

This clonotype turned up a few times. J is TRBJ2-7 and V is TRBV10-3, with a weak D call TRBD2 (7 bases). The V end was cut by 11 bases, the J end by 0 bases, with 17 bases between. Per germline, CDR1 ENHRY and CDR2 SYGVKD. This CDR3 comprises 14 residues. The CDR3 here is CAVRGGASSYEQYF. In nucleotides, the CDR3 is TGTGCCGTTCGAGGGGGGGCCTCCTCCTACGAGCAGTACTTC.

The V call is TRBV24-1, the J call TRBJ1-2; TRBD1 might be the D (6 bases). Germline V gene data show CDR1 as KGHDR and CDR2 as SFDVKD. The CDR3 spans 13 residues. Trimming cost V 2 bases and J 7 bases, with 10 bases left between them. Written as DNA, the CDR3 is TGTGCCACCAGTGATTGGGGGCTAACTGGCTACACCTTC. This translates into CATSDWGLTGYTF.

This clonotype was detected many times. The rearrangement links TRBV29-1 to TRBJ2-3; D not certain. Germline lookup yields CDR1 SQVTM and CDR2 ANQGSEA. This CDR3 spans 14 amino acids. With 1 base removed from V and 3 bases from J, the gap between germline ends came to 11 bases. The CDR3 is CSVEGISRTDTQYF. In nucleotides, the CDR3 is TGCAGCGTTGAAGGGATTAGCCGTACAGATACGCAGTATTTT.

This chain uses TRBV20-1 with TRBJ1-6; D gene uncertain. Deletions cut 3 bases from V and 9 bases from J, with 6 bases between. Germline-derived CDR1 and CDR2 are DFQATT and SNEGSKA (reference sequence). The CDR3 sequence is 11 residues long. CDR3 nucleotides: TGCAGTGCTAGGAGGAGTTCACCCCTCCACTTT. Its protein product is CSARRSSPLHF.

The table lists this clonotype with a few counts. CDR3 residues: CASSQGEFLTDTQYF. The CDR3 DNA is TGTGCCAGCAGCCAAGGGGAGTTCCTCACAGATACGCAGTATTTT. The gene calls are TRBV14 and TRBJ2-3, with a weak D call TRBD2 (5 bases). Germline lookup yields CDR1 SGHDN and CDR2 FVKESK. CDR3 size: 15 residues. Trimming shortened V by 1 base and J by 2 bases, and 10 bases separated the two germline ends. Full variable domain (remainder filled in from reference TRBV14 and TRBJ2-3): EAGVTQFPSHSVIEKGQTVTLRCDPISGHDNLYWYRRVMGKEIKFLLHFVKESKQDESGMPNNRFLAERTGGTYSTLKVQPAELEDSGVYFCASSQGEFLTDTQYFGPGTRLTVL.

This clonotype was detected ten times or more. The V call is TRBV6-6, the J call TRBJ2-7, with 7 positions matching TRBD1. The V segment lost 2 bases and the J segment 5 bases; nucleotides outside the gene matches: 9. Germline V gives CDR1 MNHNY, CDR2 SVGAGI (reference sequence). CDR3 size: 15 residues. The chain's CDR3 is CASSYPDRVRNEQYF. The CDR3 nucleotides read TGTGCCAGCAGTTACCCAGACAGGGTAAGAAACGAGCAGTACTTC.

The chain couples TRBV20-1 to TRBJ2-3; 9 nucleotides line up with TRBD1. The V gene end was trimmed by 3 bases and the J gene end by 5 bases; junction bases not matched to a gene: 9. The CDR3 loop spans 15 amino acids. CDR1 and CDR2 from the germline V gene are DFQATT and SNEGSKA (reference sequence). The CDR3 sequence: CSASHHRGRRDTQYF. CDR3 coding DNA: TGCAGTGCTAGCCACCACAGGGGGCGCAGAGATACGCAGTATTTT.

For the CDR3, the DNA is TGCAGTGCTAGCAAGCTAGCGGGGGGTTCCGCGAACACCGGGGAGCTGTTTTTT. This encodes CSASKLAGGSANTGELFF. The chain couples TRBV20-1 to TRBJ2-2, with 11 bases aligning to TRBD2. Trimming cost V 3 bases and J 0 bases; bases outside gene matches: 9. Germline V gives CDR1 DFQATT, CDR2 SNEGSKA (reference sequence). The CDR3 length is 18 residues.

At least ten counts were recorded for this clonotype. V gene TRBV12-3 or TRBV12-4 combines with J gene TRBJ1-2; D remains ambiguous. V lost 7 bases and J 4 bases, leaving 13 bases between the germline ends. The CDR3 length is 13 residues. The CDR3 loop is CASTQRASYGYTF. CDR3 nucleotide sequence: TGTGCCAGCACCCAACGAGCCAGCTATGGCTACACCTTC.

This chain joins TRBV5-1 and TRBJ2-2; 9 bases match TRBD1. V lost 4 bases to trimming and J lost 7 bases; unmatched junction nucleotides: 8. The CDR3 runs to 15 residues. Germline V CDR1 and CDR2: SGHRS, YFSETQ. The CDR3 reads CASSVDRGNGGELFF. CDR3 DNA sequence: TGCGCCAGCAGCGTAGACAGGGGGAATGGCGGGGAGCTGTTTTTT.

The V and J genes are TRBV28 and TRBJ2-7; possible D gene TRBD1, 6 bases. Germline V lookup: CDR1 MDHEN, CDR2 SYDVKM. The V gene lost 3 bases and the J gene lost 7 bases, with 19 bases spanning the gap. The CDR3 totals 15 residues. The CDR3: CASSFELQGLKEQYF. Written as DNA, the CDR3 is TGTGCCAGCAGTTTTGAGTTACAGGGCTTAAAGGAGCAGTACTTC.

The rearrangement uses TRBV9 and TRBJ2-3, with 10 nucleotides matching TRBD2. The CDR3 runs 17 residues. J was trimmed by 4 bases and V by 1 base; bases with no gene match: 9. Germline V gene sequence: CDR1 SGDLS, CDR2 YYNGEE. The chain's CDR3 is CASSVRASGRWADTQYF. The CDR3 DNA sequence: TGTGCCAGCAGCGTACGCGCTAGCGGGAGATGGGCAGATACGCAGTATTTT.

V is TRBV3-1 and J is TRBJ2-2; no definite D call. Trimming removed 1 base at V and 2 bases at J, with 20 bases between. Germline V gene sequence: CDR1 LGHDT, CDR2 YNNKEL (reference sequence). This CDR3 is 19 amino acids long. The CDR3 protein is CASSQVISSGRSNTGELFF. Written as DNA, the CDR3 is TGTGCCAGCAGCCAAGTGATATCTAGTGGGCGGTCCAACACCGGGGAGCTGTTTTTT.

V is TRBV5-6 and J is TRBJ1-5; D is perhaps TRBD1 (6 bases). V was shortened by 3 bases and J by 3 bases, with 10 bases between the two germline ends. This CDR3 comprises 14 residues. Germline lookup yields CDR1 SGHDT and CDR2 YYEEEE. This CDR3 reads CASSSHRVNQPQHF. The CDR3 nucleotides are TGTGCCAGCAGCTCCCACAGGGTCAATCAGCCCCAGCATTTT.

This clonotype was counted a few times. The chain recombines TRBV6-5 with TRBJ2-1; possibly TRBD1 for D (5 bases). CDR3 length equals 14 residues. Germline V gene lookup returns CDR1 MNHEY and CDR2 SVGAGI. V dropped 2 bases and J dropped 3 bases, with 8 bases sitting between them. The CDR3 DNA is TGTGCCAGCAGTTACGACAGTAACTACAATGAGCAGTTCTTC. This encodes CASSYDSNYNEQFF.

There are a few counts of this clonotype. The J gene is TRBJ1-1, the V gene TRBV2; D is ambiguous. Trimming pared 4 bases from V and 4 bases from J, leaving 13 bases between. The CDR3 loop spans 14 amino acids. The germline CDR1 and CDR2 sequences are SNHLY and FYNNEI. CDR3 sequence: CASSGLAKITEAFF. The CDR3 nucleotides are TGTGCCAGCAGTGGGTTGGCCAAGATCACTGAAGCTTTCTTT. Full variable domain (remainder filled in from reference TRBV2 and TRBJ1-1): EPEVTQTPSHQVTQMGQEVILRCVPISNHLYFYWYRQILGQKVEFLVSFYNNEISEKSEIFDDQFSVERPDGSNFTLKIRSTKLEDSAMYFCASSGLAKITEAFFGQGTRLTVV.

This clonotype was seen a few times. The V call is TRBV7-2, the J call TRBJ1-5, with D perhaps matching TRBD1 (5 bases). Between the trimmed V and J ends, which lost 7 bases and 5 bases, there was a span of 15 bases. From germline, CDR1 is SGHTA and CDR2 FQGNSA. The CDR3 spans 14 residues. CDR3 loop: CASTIFGGDQPQHF. CDR3 DNA sequence: TGTGCCAGCACGATTTTCGGGGGAGATCAGCCCCAGCATTTT.

This clonotype was observed many times. The junction and the germline gene differ at one end; a read error may be behind it. V and J are TRBV7-9 and TRBJ1-6; TRBD1 agrees at 7 bases. Germline V lookup: CDR1 SEHNR, CDR2 FQNEAQ (reference sequence). This CDR3 region has 17 residues. For the CDR3, the DNA is TGTGCCAGCAGCCATGGGACAGTGACCCCCTATGATTCACCCCTCCACTTT. It encodes CASSHGTVTPYDSPLHF.

There are many counts of this clonotype. This chain joins TRBV5-1 and TRBJ1-1; D is unresolved. CDR3 length: 17 residues. Germline V CDR1 and CDR2: SGHRS, YFSETQ. V dropped 4 bases and J dropped 1 base, with 20 bases sitting between them. The CDR3 nucleotides read TGCGCCAGCAGCCCTGGAGGCCAGTTGTTATCGAACACTGAAGCTTTCTTT. Amino acids: CASSPGGQLLSNTEAFF.